The entry below describes one TCR beta chain. Produced via immunoSEQ multiplex PCR; TCRdb's table is partial and in-frame only. The sample has fewer than 110,000 clones, 75% to 95% seen once; the top ten hold roughly 3%. These data belong to a study of T cell changes during pregnancy in multiple sclerosis. This CDR3 spans 11 amino acids. V lost 10 bases, J lost 4 bases, and 0 bases stayed unmatched. CDR1 and CDR2 from the germline V gene are LNHDA and SQIVND (reference sequence). This clonotype originated in a female donor with multiple sclerosis, enrolled in a pregnancy study. The gene calls are TRBV19 and TRBJ2-1; 8 nucleotides align to TRBD2. The sequencing used peripheral blood, collected in the second trimester of pregnancy. Here the CDR3 reads CATSGYNEQFF. CDR3 sequence (DNA): TGTGCCACTAGCGGGTACAATGAGCAGTTCTTC. Filled out from reference TRBV19 and TRBJ2-1, the complete variable domain reads DGGITQSPKYLFRKEGQNVTLSCEQNLNHDAMYWYRQDPGQGLRLIYYSQIVNDFQKGDIAEGYSVSREKKESFPLTVTSAQKNPTAFYLCATSGYNEQFFGPGTRLTVL.